The entry below describes one T cell receptor (beta chain). Its antigen target is currently unknown. No much larger clone exists at a distance of one base, and base qualities are not known. The time point label on this specimen signifies: about 28 days (+/-7) after the second vaccine dose. AZD1222 recipients whose second dose came at about 4 weeks and those whose second dose came at about 12 weeks were combined into one group, since spike-specific TCR depth and breadth did not differ between the two schedules. The vaccinee samples were drawn from two UK trials, COV001 and COV002, one of which was a single-blind randomized controlled phase 2/3 trial testing AZD1222 (ChAdOx1 nCoV-19) in healthy adults. Trial participant PBMC samples were collected at day 0 and day 28 after the second dose for TCRbeta chain sequencing. Its CDR3 holds 12 amino acids, cysteine through phenylalanine. Of the read, only the CDR3 DNA is kept; its 36 bases are in frame from base 1. V is cut back by 6 bases and J by 14 bases, with 7 bases in the junction unmatched. CDR1 SNHLY and CDR2 FYNNEI are derived from the germline V gene.

This record belongs to a study of T cell responses to AZD1222 COVID-19 vaccine (dated by TCRdb to about 2021). As for the study more broadly: A total of approximately 250 trial participants underwent TCR sequencing, of whom some 200 had received two doses of AZD1222 and roughly 26 had received two doses of the MenACWY control vaccine. Enrollment into the trials was organized by age into subgroups of 18-55, 56-69 and 70-plus years, and those subgroups contained approximately 150, 30 and 60 TCR-sequenced participants, respectively. What the authors observed across the whole study: Nearly half of unique spike-specific TCRs reportedly recognized epitopes outside regions mutated in the B.1.351 and B.1.1.7 variants. Conclusions about previously exposed vaccinees were limited because only six AZD1222 recipients were SARS-CoV-2 seropositive at baseline. Vaccine-associated CD4 TCRs spanned the whole spike protein, with dominant responses in regions 160-218 and 743-854. In the small 56-69-year group, the increase in depth fell short of significance, most likely because of low power. A significant rise in spike-specific TCR breadth and depth was observed after two AZD1222 doses relative to day 0 and relative to MenACWY recipients. Because no samples from the day 14 peak response were available, repertoires could be characterized only after the peak T cell response. Participants were mostly white British, with more females than males. The authors suggested clonal diversity may have been underestimated.

The CDR3 regions of human TCRbeta chains were subjected to immunosequencing. Per the source publication's procedure: Repertoire TCRs were matched against a reference library of SARS-CoV-2-specific TCRs generated with the MIRA antigen-specificity platform. Breadth was defined as the fraction of unique TCRs that were SARS-CoV-2-associated, and depth was defined as the fraction of total T cells that were SARS-CoV-2-associated. Using the MIRA data, every spike-specific TCR was mapped to the spike region that the TCR reacted to and assigned to either a CD4 or a CD8 class. Log10-transformed breadth and depth values were compared by one-way ANOVA with Sidak's multiple comparisons tests. Imported from immuneACCESS, the table was reduced by TCRdb to in-frame sequences with V and J called. These copies leave out some clones; in studies compared against another copy, an unresolved V gene accounts for under half, and the cause of the remainder is not known. That table is the source of V, J and clone size, and D and trimming were worked out from the DNA. The table for this sample lists about 150,000 clones; approximately 90% of them were counted only once. The ten largest clones represent under 2% of the sample.

The origin of this receptor is an adult who received the AZD1222 COVID-19 vaccine. The specimen was peripheral blood, collected 28 days after the second AZD1222 dose. This chain is built from TRBV2 and TRBJ2-1; 10 bases in the junction line up with TRBD1. The CDR3: CASSQTGGVKFF. The DNA is TGTGCCAGCAGCCAGACAGGGGGCGTCAAGTTCTTC.